This T cell receptor (beta chain) emerged from a study of CD8+ T cells in alopecia areata (dated by TCRdb to between 2017 and 2018). Regarding the complete study: The treated patients, all with moderate-to-severe alopecia areata, were enrolled in an open-label pilot trial of oral tofacitinib given at 5 to 10 mg twice daily. Tofacitinib was given for 6 to 18 months, followed by 6 months of follow-up off drug to assess delayed response and recurrence. In both human patients and the C3H/HeJ mouse model, the study applied high-throughput TCRbeta sequencing to look at T cell clonal expansion in alopecia areata. Scalp tissue and sorted CD4+ and CD8+ peripheral blood T cells from patchy and totalis/universalis alopecia areata patients and from healthy controls were covered by human TCRbeta sequencing. Tofacitinib-treated patients had biopsies at baseline and at 4 and 24 weeks of treatment, with a later scalp biopsy in several patients. Scalp clonality was compared across normal scalp (n=4), patchy alopecia areata scalp (n=8), and alopecia totalis/universalis scalp (n=8). RNA came from the PAXgene miRNA kit for fixed scalp, the miRNeasy kit for PBMCs, and the RNeasy kit for mouse skin. TCRbeta CDR3 regions were amplified by immunoSEQ multiplex PCR with 35 Vbeta forward and 13 Jbeta reverse primers. Overall results and qualifications from the work: Higher clonality and more expanded CD8+ clones were observed in lesional scalp than in normal scalp, particularly in alopecia totalis/universalis, a finding suggestive of antigenic drive. Shared TCR sequences between patients were less evident than in mice, which may be partly attributable to HLA diversity in the patient population. Resident alphabeta T cells in normal human skin are also sequenced, complicating scalp TCR repertoire analysis, unlike mouse skin dominated by gammadelta T cells.

Trimming removed 0 bases from V and 5 bases from J, leaving 11 bases between the germline ends. The CDR3, cysteine through phenylalanine, is 15 amino acids long. The entry retains the CDR3 DNA only, 45 bases that are in frame from base 1. Via the germline V gene, CDR1 is MGHRA and CDR2 YSYEKL. Notes on this clone: Its specific antigen is unknown. The input lacks base qualities; no much larger clone sits a single base away.

To prepare the library, the immunoSEQ multiplex PCR assay was applied. RNA was extracted from all samples and reverse transcribed into cDNA as template for TCR sequencing. First-strand cDNA was synthesized with SuperScript III using a 2:1 mix of oligo-dT and random hexamers. A synthetic immune receptor repertoire was used to assess amplification bias, and residual bias was removed computationally. As for the original processing: After raw reads were preprocessed to remove errors, the CDR3 was defined following IMGT conventions as running from the conserved cysteine to phenylalanine. Clonality was computed as 1 minus the Shannon entropy, with the entropy normalized by log2 of the number of productive unique TCRs. CD4 or CD8 identity of scalp clones was inferred by cross-referencing scalp TCRbeta sequences with sorted blood CD4 and CD8 repertoires. In its TCRdb copy, this immuneACCESS table keeps in-frame sequences only and misses some clones. Where compared with another copy, unresolved V genes explain less than half of these, and the others have no known cause. The V and J calls and clone size were taken over from that table, and D and trimming were inferred from the DNA. This sample holds some 170,000 clones; about 66% were observed only once. The ten largest clones capture 9.5% to 12% of the sample.

The sample's time point label is to be understood as: baseline before oral tofacitinib. Lesional scalp punch biopsies and peripheral blood were collected from alopecia areata patients. PBMCs were separated by density centrifugation and stained for CD3, CD4 and CD8, after which CD4+ and CD8+ T cells were sorted on a FACSAria. This sequence was found in a human donor with alopecia areata. The sequence is built from TRBV4-1 and TRBJ2-1; the D gene lacks a confident call. Here the sequenced sample was CD8+ T cells sorted from blood, taken at week 0. The CDR3 loop reads CASSQEPPRNNEQFF. The nucleotide sequence reads TGCGCCAGCAGCCAAGAACCCCCCAGGAACAATGAGCAGTTCTTC.